The rows below give T cell receptor beta chains drawn from one sample of a study of beta chain features in type 1 diabetes. The method was immunoSEQ multiplex PCR; TCRdb's version includes in-frame clones alone and lacks a portion of them. The sample yields 200,000 to 250,000 clones, approximately 10% seen once. Input material: central memory CD4+ T cells from blood. These receptors were obtained from a young man in good health. CDR3s leave out the opening cysteine and the closing phenylalanine or tryptophan.

J | V | CDR3
TRBJ1-1 | TRBV28 | ASRWNTEAF
TRBJ2-1 | TRBV7-2 | AGWYLRGSYNEQF
TRBJ2-1 | TRBV5-1 | ASRIETSEQF
TRBJ2-1 | TRBV29-1 | SVGFYNEQF
. | TRBV25-1 | ASSFSGSANYEQY
TRBJ1-1 | TRBV7-9 | ASSPSSVRNTEAF
TRBJ2-2 | TRBV7-2 | ASSRGQGGTGELF
TRBJ2-1 | TRBV7-9 | ASSLEGGMF
TRBJ2-4 | TRBV7-2 | ASSPEQGSIQY
TRBJ1-1 | TRBV30 | AWTHAHTEAF
TRBJ2-5 | TRBV6-1 | ASSEARTLRETQY
TRBJ1-2 | TRBV29-1 | SVRHGGTYGYT
TRBJ2-7 | TRBV29-1 | SVEDSSYEQY
TRBJ2-5 | TRBV5-1 | ASSSRTNQETQY
TRBJ1-2 | TRBV30 | AWRQHSRGTGYT
TRBJ2-5 | TRBV30 | AWRGSFLETQY
TRBJ2-5 | TRBV7-2 | ASSWGIMEETQY
TRBJ2-7 | TRBV30 | AWSPQPGLQY
TRBJ2-7 | TRBV27 | ASSLSGHSSYEQY
TRBJ2-5 | TRBV7-6 | ASSVTRNSQETQY
TRBJ2-3 | TRBV29-1 | SVAVGQGDTQY
TRBJ2-3 | TRBV5-4 | ASSLDVPDTQY
TRBJ1-5 | TRBV29-1 | SVEWEGGQPQH
TRBJ2-2 | TRBV5-1 | ASSLGPNTGELF
TRBJ1-1 | TRBV15 | ATSSPDTGDTEAF
TRBJ2-4 | TRBV28 | ASRHEDRNIQY
TRBJ2-1 | TRBV5-5 | ASSAGQGWGEQF
TRBJ2-2 | TRBV7-2 | ASSLDWTSATGELF
TRBJ1-2 | TRBV11-2 | ASSFQLPRGGSNYGYT
TRBJ1-3 | TRBV21-1 | ASSKAQAHTIY
TRBJ1-5 | TRBV29-1 | SVGWQDDQPQH
TRBJ2-7 | TRBV7-2 | ASSPPGWSSYEQY
TRBJ1-1 | TRBV7-6 | ASSFFGDGNTEAF
TRBJ1-1 | TRBV10-3 | AISEWDSRHR
TRBJ2-5 | TRBV28 | ASGRLAGEETQY
TRBJ2-1 | TRBV2 | AGQVGGTEQF
TRBJ1-5 | TRBV30 | AWSISQRGPQH
TRBJ2-7 | TRBV10-3 | AIAHTSSYEQY
TRBJ2-5 | TRBV9 | ASSVTETQY
TRBJ2-1 | TRBV5-1 | ASSLALAGAEQF